This T cell receptor (beta chain) was identified during a study of blood T cell repertoires in COVID-19. Study at large: The analysed material was cDNA or gDNA that came from T cells, B-cell-depleted T cells, or PBMCs.

Data came from immunoSEQ multiplex PCR; TCRdb stores just in-frame clones and leaves some out. The sample yields around 160,000 clones, more than 80% seen once. The sample consisted of peripheral blood. This receptor was obtained from a human donor with acute or convalescent COVID-19. The donor label of this sample is uncertain.

The CDR3 loop reads CASSVAGQAGELFF. The CDR3 region has the DNA TGTGCCAGCAGCGTAGCTGGGCAGGCCGGGGAGCTGTTTTTT. This chain uses TRBV9 with TRBJ2-2; D is undetermined. This CDR3 is 14 amino acids long. V was trimmed by 0 bases and J by 6 bases, leaving 9 bases between them. Germline CDR1 reads SGDLS; CDR2 reads YYNGEE.